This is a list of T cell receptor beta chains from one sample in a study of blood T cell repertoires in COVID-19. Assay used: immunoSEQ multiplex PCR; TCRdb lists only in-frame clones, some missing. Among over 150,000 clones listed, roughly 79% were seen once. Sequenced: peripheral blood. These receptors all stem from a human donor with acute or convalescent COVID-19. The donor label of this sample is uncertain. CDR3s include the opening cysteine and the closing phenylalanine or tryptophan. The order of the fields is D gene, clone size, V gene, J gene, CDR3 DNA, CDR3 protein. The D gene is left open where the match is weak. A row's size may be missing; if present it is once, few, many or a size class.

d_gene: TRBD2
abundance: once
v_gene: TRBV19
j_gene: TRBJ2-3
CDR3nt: TGTGCCAGTAGTCCCAGACTAGCGGGAGGCATGAATACGCAGTATTTT
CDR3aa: CASSPRLAGGMNTQYF

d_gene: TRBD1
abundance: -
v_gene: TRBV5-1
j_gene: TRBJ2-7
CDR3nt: TGCGCCAGCAGCGCAACGGGACAGGGGAAATACGAGCAGTACTTC
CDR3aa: CASSATGQGKYEQYF

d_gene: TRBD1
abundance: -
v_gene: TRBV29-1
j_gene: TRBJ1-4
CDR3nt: TGCAGCGTTGAAGGTACAGGGGCTAATGAAAAACTGTTTTTT
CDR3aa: CSVEGTGANEKLFF

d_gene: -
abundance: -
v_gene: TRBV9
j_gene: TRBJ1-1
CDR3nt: TGTGCCAGCAGCGTAGAAGGGCAGGGAGGCACTGAAGCTTTCTTT
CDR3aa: CASSVEGQGGTEAFF

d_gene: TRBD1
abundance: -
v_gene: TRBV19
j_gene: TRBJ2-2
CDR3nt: TGTGCCAGCAGCCCGGGACAGTTCAACACCGGGGAGCTGTTTTTT
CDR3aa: CASSPGQFNTGELFF

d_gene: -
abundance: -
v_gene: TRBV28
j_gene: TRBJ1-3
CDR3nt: TGTGCCAGCAGCCAACAGCGTACAGGATCTGGAAACACCATATATTTT
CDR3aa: CASSQQRTGSGNTIYF

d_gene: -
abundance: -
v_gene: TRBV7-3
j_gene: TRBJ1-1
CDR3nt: TGTGCCAGCAGCTTAATCGGGGGGAACACTGAAGCTTTCTTT
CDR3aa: CASSLIGGNTEAFF

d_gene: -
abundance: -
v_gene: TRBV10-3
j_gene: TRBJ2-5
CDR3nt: TGTGCCATCAGTCTTACAGGGAAAGAGACCCAGTACTTC
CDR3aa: CAISLTGKETQYF

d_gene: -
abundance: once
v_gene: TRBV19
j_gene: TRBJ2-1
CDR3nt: TGTGCCAGTAGTATAGAAAAACTACCATCCAATGAGCAGTTCTTC
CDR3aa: CASSIEKLPSNEQFF

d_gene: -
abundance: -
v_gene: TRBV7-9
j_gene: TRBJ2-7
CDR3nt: TGTGCCAGCAGCTCACCATCTAGCGTCTCCTACGAGCAGTACTTC
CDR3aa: CASSSPSSVSYEQYF

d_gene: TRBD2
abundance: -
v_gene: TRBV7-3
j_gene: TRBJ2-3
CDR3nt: TGTGCCAGCAGCGCTAGCGGGAGGGATGGCACAGATACGCAGTATTTT
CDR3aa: CASSASGRDGTDTQYF

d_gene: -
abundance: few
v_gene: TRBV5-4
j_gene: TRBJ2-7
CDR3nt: TGTGCCACCCGAAGGGACATGGGGTCCTACGAGCAGTACTTC
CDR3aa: CATRRDMGSYEQYF

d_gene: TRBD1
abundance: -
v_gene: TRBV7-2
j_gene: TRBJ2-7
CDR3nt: TGTGCCAGCCGCCCCCGACAGGGGGCGTGGGAGCAGTACTTC
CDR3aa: CASRPRQGAWEQYF

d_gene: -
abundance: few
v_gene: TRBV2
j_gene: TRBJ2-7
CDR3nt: TGTGCCAGCAACCGGGAGGGGGCCCCGTACGAGCAGTACTTC
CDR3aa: CASNREGAPYEQYF

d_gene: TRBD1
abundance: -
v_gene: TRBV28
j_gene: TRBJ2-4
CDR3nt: TGTGCCAGCAAGGGGACAGGGGAAAACATTCAGTACTTC
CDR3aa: CASKGTGENIQYF

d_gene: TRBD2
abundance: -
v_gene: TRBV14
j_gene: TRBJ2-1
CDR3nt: TGTGCCAGCAGCCAAGATCGGGGGACTAGCGGGACCCATGAGCAGTTCTTC
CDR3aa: CASSQDRGTSGTHEQFF

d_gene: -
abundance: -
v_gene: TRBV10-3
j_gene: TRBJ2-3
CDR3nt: TGTGCCATCAGGGGGGGAACCACAGATACGCAGTATTTT
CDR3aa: CAIRGGTTDTQYF

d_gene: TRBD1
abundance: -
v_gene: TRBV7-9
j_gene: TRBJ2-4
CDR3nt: TGTGCCAGCAGCTCAACCGGGACAGGGACCAAAAACATTCAGTACTTC
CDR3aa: CASSSTGTGTKNIQYF

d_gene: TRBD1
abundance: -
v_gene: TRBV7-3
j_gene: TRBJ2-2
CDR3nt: TGTGCCAGCAGCTTATCAGGGGGCGGAATCCCCGGGGAGCTGTTTTTT
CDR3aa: CASSLSGGGIPGELFF

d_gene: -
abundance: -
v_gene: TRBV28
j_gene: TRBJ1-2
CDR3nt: TGTGCCAGCAGTGAGATATATGGCTACACCTTC
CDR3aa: CASSEIYGYTF

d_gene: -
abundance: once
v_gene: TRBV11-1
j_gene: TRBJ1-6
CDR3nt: TGTGCCAGCAGGCGGGACGGTAATTCACCCCTCCACTTT
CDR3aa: CASRRDGNSPLHF

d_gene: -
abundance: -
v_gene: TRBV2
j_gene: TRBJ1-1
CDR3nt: TGTGCCAGCAGAACACAGGGTCCTGAAGCTTTCTTT
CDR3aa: CASRTQGPEAFF

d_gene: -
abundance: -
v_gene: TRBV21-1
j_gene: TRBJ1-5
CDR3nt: TGTGCCAGCAGCAAAGGATGGCAGGGGATATTTTGCAATCAGCCCCAGCATTTT
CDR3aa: CASSKGWQGIFCNQPQHF

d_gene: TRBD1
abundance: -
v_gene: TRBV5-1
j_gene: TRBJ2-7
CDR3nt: TGCGCCAGCAGCTTGGGTCCGGGACAGGGAACCTACGAGCAGTACTTC
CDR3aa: CASSLGPGQGTYEQYF

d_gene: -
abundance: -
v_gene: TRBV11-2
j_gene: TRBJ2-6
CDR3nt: TGTGCCAGCAGCCGACGGGGGACGAGCGTGTCCAACGTCCTGACTTTC
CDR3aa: CASSRRGTSVSNVLTF

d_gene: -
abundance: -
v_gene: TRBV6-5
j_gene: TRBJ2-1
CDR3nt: TGTGCCAGCAGTTACTCCGCCGGGGGTGAGCAGTTCTTC
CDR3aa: CASSYSAGGEQFF

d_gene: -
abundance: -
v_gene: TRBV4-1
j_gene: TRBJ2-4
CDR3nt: TGCGCCAGCAGGGGGGACTCAGCCAAAAACATTCAGTACTTC
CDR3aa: CASRGDSAKNIQYF

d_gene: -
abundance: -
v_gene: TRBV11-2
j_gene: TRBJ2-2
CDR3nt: TGTGCCAGCAGCTTGAGGGGGAGGGCGAACACCGGGGAGCTGTTTTTT
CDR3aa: CASSLRGRANTGELFF

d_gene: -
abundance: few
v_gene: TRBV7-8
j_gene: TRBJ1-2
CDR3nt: TGTGCCAGCAGCTCCGGGTCAGTAGGAGGATATGGCTACACCTTC
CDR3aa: CASSSGSVGGYGYTF

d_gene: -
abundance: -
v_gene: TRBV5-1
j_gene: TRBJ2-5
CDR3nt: TGCGCCAGCAGTTCCTTATACTCAGAGACCCAGTACTTC
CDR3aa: CASSSLYSETQYF

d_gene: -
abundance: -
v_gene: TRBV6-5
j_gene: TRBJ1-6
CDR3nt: TGTGCCAGCAGTTCCGCAGCGGGACTAAAGGGTTCACCCCTCCACTTT
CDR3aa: CASSSAAGLKGSPLHF

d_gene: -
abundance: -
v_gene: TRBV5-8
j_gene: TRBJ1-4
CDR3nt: TGTGCCAGCAGCTTGGGGGCGGGGCCAACTAATGAAAAACTGTTTTTT
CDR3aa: CASSLGAGPTNEKLFF

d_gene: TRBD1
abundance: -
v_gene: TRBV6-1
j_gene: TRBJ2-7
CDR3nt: TGTGCCAGCAGTGAAGCCTGGACAGGGAGCTACGAGCAGTACTTC
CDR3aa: CASSEAWTGSYEQYF

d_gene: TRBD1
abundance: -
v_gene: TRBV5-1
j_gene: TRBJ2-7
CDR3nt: TGCGCCAGCAGCTCGTCCGGGACAGGGGGCTCCTACGAGCAGTACTTC
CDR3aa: CASSSSGTGGSYEQYF

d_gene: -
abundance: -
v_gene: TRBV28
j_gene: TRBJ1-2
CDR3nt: TGTGCCAGCAGTTTATTGTCCCTGGGGGGTAGGGGCTACACCTTC
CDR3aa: CASSLLSLGGRGYTF

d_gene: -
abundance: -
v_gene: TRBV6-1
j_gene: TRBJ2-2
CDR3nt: TGTGCCAGCAGTGACCGCGGGATAAGTACCGGGGAGCTGTTTTTT
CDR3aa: CASSDRGISTGELFF

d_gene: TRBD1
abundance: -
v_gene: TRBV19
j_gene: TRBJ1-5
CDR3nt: TGTGCCAGTAGTAACGACAGGGGCAATCAGCCCCAGCATTTT
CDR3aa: CASSNDRGNQPQHF

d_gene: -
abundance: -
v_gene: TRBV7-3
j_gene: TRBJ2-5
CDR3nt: TGTGCCAGCAGCTTAAGTAGCGAGGAGACCCAGTACTTC
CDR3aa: CASSLSSEETQYF

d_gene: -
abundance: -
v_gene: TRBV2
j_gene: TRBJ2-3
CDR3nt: TGTGCCAGCAGGGGGGGGACAAGCACAGATACGCAGTATTTT
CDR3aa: CASRGGTSTDTQYF

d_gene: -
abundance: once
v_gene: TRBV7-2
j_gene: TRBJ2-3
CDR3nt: TGTGCCAGCAGCTTAGACAGATTCACAGATACGCAGTATTTT
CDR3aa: CASSLDRFTDTQYF

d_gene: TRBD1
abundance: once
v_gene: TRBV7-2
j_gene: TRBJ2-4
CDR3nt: TGTGCCAGCAGCACCGGGACAGGGCACCACATTCAGTACTTC
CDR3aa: CASSTGTGHHIQYF

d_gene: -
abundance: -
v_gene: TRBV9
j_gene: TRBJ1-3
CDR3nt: TGTGCCAGCAGCGAGGGGGGAAACACCATATATTTT
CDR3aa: CASSEGGNTIYF

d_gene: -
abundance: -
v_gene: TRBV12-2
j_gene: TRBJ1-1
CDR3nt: TGTGCAAGTCGCTTAGTTTGTCAGGGCACTGAAGCTTTCTTT
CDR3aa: CASRLVCQGTEAFF

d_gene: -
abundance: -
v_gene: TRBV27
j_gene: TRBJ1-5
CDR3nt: TGTGCCAGCAGTTGGGGGGTTGATAGCAATCAGCCCCAGCATTTT
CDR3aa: CASSWGVDSNQPQHF

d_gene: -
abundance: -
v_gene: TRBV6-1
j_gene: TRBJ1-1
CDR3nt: TGTGCCAGCAGTGAAGACAGGGCCAGGACTGAAGCTTTCTTT
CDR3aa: CASSEDRARTEAFF

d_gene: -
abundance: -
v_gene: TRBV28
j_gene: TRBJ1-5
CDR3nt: TGTGCCAACGGCAGGGAAAGGAATCAGCCCCAGCATTTT
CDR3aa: CANGRERNQPQHF